The 3 T cell receptor beta chains reported below all come from one sample, sequenced in a study of T cell repertoires in cytomegalovirus infection. Their target antigens are unknown. TCRdb recomputed calls from the reads with MiXCR, one row per CDR3 protein. The repertoire holds approximately 110,000 distinct CDR3 sequences, with 32% as singletons. Sequencing was performed on CD8+ T cells from cultured PBMCs, taken from culture after CMV antigen stimulation. These receptors were taken from a human donor in good health (CMV status not recorded). Some clones in this sample may be carry-over from other donors' samples.

This clonotype was found a few times. The chain couples TRBV7-9 to TRBJ1-2, with D uncertain. The V end lost 7 bases, the J end lost 4 bases, and 16 bases lay between the germline ends. The CDR3 runs to 14 residues. CDR1 and CDR2 (germline): SEHNR, FQNEAQ (reference sequence). Written as DNA, the CDR3 is TGTGCCAGCACCTTGGAGGGATCGGGCTATGGCTACACCTTC. Encoded protein: CASTLEGSGYGYTF. Full variable domain (remainder filled in from reference TRBV7-9 and TRBJ1-2): DTGVSQNPRHKITKRGQNVTFRCDPISEHNRLYWYRQTLGQGPEFLTYFQNEAQLEKSRLLSDRFSAERPKGSFSTLEIQRTEQGDSAMYLCASTLEGSGYGYTFGSGTRLTVV.

This clonotype has a handful of counts. J is TRBJ1-2 and V is TRBV12-5; a possible D gene is TRBD1 (6 bases). The CDR3 is 16 amino acids. V gave up 4 bases and J gave up 4 bases, with 19 bases separating them. Germline-derived CDR1 and CDR2 are LGHNT and FRNRAP. The CDR3 loop reads CASGSGNRVSAYGYTF. The DNA of the CDR3 is TGTGCTAGTGGTTCGGGGAACAGGGTATCGGCCTATGGCTACACCTTC.

This clonotype was seen a handful of times. The chain combines TRBV19 with TRBJ1-1, with D unclear. V dropped 5 bases and J dropped 1 base, with 8 bases sitting between them. Germline-derived CDR1 and CDR2 are LNHDA and SQIVND (reference sequence). This CDR3 comprises 13 residues. In nucleotides, the CDR3 is TGTGCCAGTAGTTCGGCAGGGAACACTGAAGCTTTCTTT. It is translated as CASSSAGNTEAFF.